These T cell receptor beta chains were read from a single sample in a study of beta chain features in type 1 diabetes. TCRdb's table, derived via immunoSEQ multiplex PCR, lists solely in-frame clones and lacks some. The sample includes 150,000 to 190,000 clones, less than 9.5% of them seen just once. Source material: central memory CD4+ T cells from blood. The receptor source for this set is a man between 18 and 29 years old in good health. Each CDR3 is given with its conserved first and last residue. The D gene is left open where the match is weak. Not every row has a clone size; where given, it reads once, few, many or a size class.

d_call	j_call	v_call	clone_size	cdr3_aa	cdr3_nt
-	TRBJ2-1	TRBV4-3	-	CASSQATGTFYNEQFF	TGCGCCAGCAGCCAAGCCACCGGGACTTTCTACAATGAGCAGTTCTTC
-	TRBJ2-5	TRBV28	few	CASRGSQGSETQYF	TGTGCCAGCAGGGGTTCACAGGGATCCGAGACCCAGTACTTC
-	TRBJ2-3	TRBV4-3	many	CASSQTGHNTDTQYF	TGCGCCAGCAGCCAAACGGGACACAACACAGATACGCAGTATTTT
-	TRBJ1-5	TRBV30	many	CAWIHRKISGDQPQHF	TGTGCCTGGATCCACAGGAAAATTTCCGGTGATCAGCCCCAGCATTTT
TRBD2	TRBJ2-1	TRBV6-6	few	CASSSWGTRGYNEQFF	TGTGCCAGCAGTTCCTGGGGGACTAGGGGTTACAATGAGCAGTTCTTC
TRBD2	TRBJ2-5	TRBV6-6	-	CASRLAGGQETQYF	TGTGCCAGCAGACTAGCGGGGGGGCAAGAGACCCAGTACTTC
TRBD1	TRBJ2-2	TRBV6-6	few	CASSYATDRATGELFF	TGTGCCAGCAGTTACGCAACGGACAGGGCCACCGGGGAGCTGTTTTTT
TRBD2	TRBJ2-1	TRBV28	few	CASSLPPSGRMGEQFF	TGTGCCAGCAGTTTGCCCCCTAGCGGGAGGATGGGTGAGCAGTTCTTC
-	TRBJ2-7	TRBV4-3	many	CASSQDRQGGREQYF	TGCGCCAGCAGCCAAGATCGGCAGGGAGGACGCGAGCAGTACTTC
-	TRBJ2-5	TRBV7-7	few	CASSFPGSETQYF	TGTGCTAGCAGCTTTCCAGGGTCAGAGACCCAGTACTTC
-	TRBJ1-6	TRBV10-3	few	CAISESQTTTDSPLHF	TGTGCCATCAGTGAGTCCCAGACAACGACGGATTCACCCCTCCACTTT
TRBD1	TRBJ1-2	TRBV4-3	many	CASSLTGQGSGGYTF	TGCGCCAGCAGCCTCACGGGACAGGGGAGTGGTGGCTACACCTTC
-	TRBJ1-4	TRBV18	few	CASSPLAGLSNEKLFF	TGTGCCAGCTCACCACTCGCAGGGCTTAGTAATGAAAAACTGTTTTTT
TRBD1	TRBJ1-2	TRBV19	-	CASSDYAGQGIYGYTF	TGTGCCAGTAGTGATTACGCGGGACAGGGGATCTATGGCTACACCTTC
-	TRBJ1-2	TRBV7-2	few	CASSSNPEERYTF	TGTGCCAGCAGCTCAAATCCTGAGGAGCGCTACACCTTC
TRBD2	TRBJ2-5	TRBV9	-	CASSVAASGAGSETQYF	TGTGCCAGCAGCGTAGCTGCTAGCGGGGCAGGAAGCGAGACCCAGTACTTC
-	TRBJ2-1	TRBV29-1	-	CSVENGLSNEQFF	TGCAGCGTTGAAAACGGACTTAGCAATGAGCAGTTCTTC
-	TRBJ1-5	TRBV7-9	-	CASSSGGGNREPQHF	TGTGCCAGCAGCTCGGGGGGGGGTAACCGGGAACCCCAGCATTTT
TRBD1	TRBJ2-7	TRBV27	many	CASSSTGDYEQYF	TGTGCCAGCAGTTCAACAGGGGACTACGAGCAGTACTTC
-	TRBJ2-3	TRBV18	-	CASSEGLGGDTQYF	TGTGCCAGCTCAGAAGGGCTGGGGGGAGATACGCAGTATTTT
-	TRBJ2-7	TRBV19	few	CASSTGIESYEQYF	TGTGCCAGCTCTACAGGGATCGAGTCCTACGAGCAGTACTTC
-	TRBJ2-1	TRBV4-2	few	CASSQEARESLFF	TGTGCCAGCAGCCAAGAAGCCCGGGAGAGTTTGTTCTTC
-	TRBJ2-7	TRBV7-8	-	CASSLRTGGSDEQYF	TGTGCCAGCAGCCTCCGCACAGGAGGGAGCGACGAGCAGTACTTC
-	TRBJ1-5	TRBV6-6	many	CASSLQEINQPQHF	TGTGCCAGCAGTTTACAGGAGATCAATCAGCCCCAGCATTTT
-	TRBJ2-1	TRBV6-6	-	CASSFGQGGWNEQFF	TGTGCCAGCAGTTTCGGACAGGGAGGGTGGAATGAGCAGTTCTTC
TRBD2	TRBJ2-7	TRBV25-1	-	CASFGTSGVSYEQYF	TGTGCCAGCTTCGGGACTAGCGGGGTCTCCTACGAGCAGTACTTC
TRBD1	TRBJ2-1	TRBV14	-	CASSQGEEDRAYSYNEQFF	TGTGCCAGCAGCCAAGGGGAGGAGGACAGGGCCTACTCCTACAATGAGCAGTTCTTC
-	TRBJ1-1	TRBV27	-	CASSLSTGYTEAFF	TGTGCCAGCAGTTTATCGACGGGGTACACTGAAGCTTTCTTT
-	TRBJ1-6	TRBV4-3	few	CASSQALEGNYNSPLHF	TGCGCCAGCAGCCAAGCACTGGAGGGAAACTATAATTCACCCCTCCACTTT
TRBD2	TRBJ2-7	TRBV11-1	few	CASSLAQREVEQYF	TGTGCCAGCAGCTTAGCCCAGCGGGAGGTCGAGCAGTACTTC
-	TRBJ1-6	TRBV30	many	CAWSPGDGSPLHF	TGTGCCTGGAGTCCAGGGGACGGGTCACCCCTCCACTTT
-	TRBJ2-6	TRBV28	many	CASSFSFSGANVLTF	TGTGCCAGCAGTTTTAGCTTCTCTGGGGCCAACGTCCTGACTTTC
TRBD2	TRBJ2-3	TRBV4-3	-	CASSQDFQRGNTDTQYF	TGCGCCAGCAGCCAAGATTTTCAGCGGGGGAACACAGATACGCAGTATTTT
TRBD2	TRBJ2-3	TRBV2	-	CASSVGLATDTQYF	TGTGCCAGCAGTGTTGGACTAGCAACAGATACGCAGTATTTT